What follows describes a single TCR beta chain. Deletions cut 5 bases from V and 5 bases from J, with 22 bases between. The CDR3 has 16 residues. Germline V gene lookup returns CDR1 SGHTA and CDR2 FQGNSA. These data are taken from a study of shared clonotypes between healthy human individuals. Libraries were prepared by immunoSEQ multiplex PCR; TCRdb keeps only in-frame clonotypes and omits some of them. The sample lists approximately 500,000 clones, about 96% occurring once. The sample consisted of naive CD4+ T cells sorted from blood. Stated subset: CD45RA+ positively selected. This clonotype originated in a woman in her thirties in good health. The gene calls are TRBV7-2 and TRBJ2-7; D might be TRBD2 (6 bases). In DNA form, the CDR3 reads TGTGCCAGCAGCCACAGCGGGTTAGTCCCCCCTAACGAGCAGTACTTC. It codes for CASSHSGLVPPNEQYF. Drawing the rest from reference TRBV7-2 and TRBJ2-7, the complete variable domain is GAGVSQSPSNKVTEKGKDVELRCDPISGHTALYWYRQSLGQGLEFLIYFQGNSAPDKSGLPSDRFSAERTGGSVSTLTIQRTQQEDSAVYLCASSHSGLVPPNEQYFGPGTRLTVT.